This T cell receptor (beta chain) was captured in a study of blood T cell repertoires in COVID-19. Turning to the study itself: Acute and convalescent COVID-19 samples came from the United States, Italy and Spain. The analysed material was cDNA or gDNA that came from T cells, B-cell-depleted T cells, or PBMCs.

Authors' data handling: How many nucleated cells were present was estimated from reference gene primer amplification. The table came from immunoSEQ multiplex PCR; TCRdb's copy has only in-frame clones and leaves some out. The V and J calls and clone size were taken over from that table, and D and trimming were inferred from the DNA. The sample consists of approximately 15,000 clones, about 88% of them appearing once. Germline loops: CDR1 MNHEY, CDR2 SMNVEV (reference sequence). The CDR3 runs to 13 residues. V lost 9 bases to trimming and J lost 1 base; unmatched junction nucleotides: 3. Material: peripheral blood. The chain is built from TRBV27 and TRBJ1-5, with 7 bases lining up with TRBD1. The TCR sequence derives from a man aged 55-75 years with acute or convalescent COVID-19. This CDR3 is CASSDRSNQPQHF. The CDR3 bases are TGTGCCAGTTCGGACAGGAGCAATCAGCCCCAGCATTTT.